This TCR beta chain was identified during a study of cytomegalovirus exposure and HLA in healthy donors. This CDR3 contains 14 residues. Germline loops: CDR1 MNHEY, CDR2 SVGAGI. With 6 bases removed from V and 4 bases from J, the gap between germline ends came to 15 bases. Amplification used 60 Vbeta primers and 13 Jbeta primers. Assay: immunoSEQ multiplex PCR; the TCRdb copy retains only in-frame clones and omits some. This sample has fewer than 110,000 clones, with about 80% found just once. The rearrangement links TRBV6-5 to TRBJ1-2; a weak D match, TRBD1 (5 bases). Material: PBMCs. The clonotype comes from a man between 40 and 49 years old in good health and CMV-seronegative. CDR3: CASRSPGGGYGYTF. For the CDR3, the DNA is TGTGCCAGCAGGTCCCCGGGGGGAGGCTATGGCTACACCTTC.